One sample yielded the 18 T cell receptor beta chains listed below, sequenced in a study of blood T cell repertoires in COVID-19. Using immunoSEQ multiplex PCR, the repertoire was profiled, and TCRdb retains in-frame clones only, with some absent. Of a few hundred thousand clones listed, around 90% are singletons. The sample was peripheral blood. Every receptor here comes from a middle-aged woman with acute or convalescent COVID-19.

The chain has TRBV3-1 (or the pseudogene TRBV3-2) and TRBJ2-1, with TRBD2 matching 10 bases. Germline-derived CDR1 and CDR2 are LGHDT and YNNKEL (reference sequence). The J segment lost 15 bases and the V segment lost 1 base, leaving 9 bases of the junction unmatched. The CDR3 loop spans 14 amino acids. CDR3 amino acids: CASSQGAGGPERFF. CDR3 bases: TGTGCCAGCAGCCAAGGAGCGGGGGGGCCTGAACGGTTCTTC.

The chain joins TRBV19 to TRBJ2-2; 7 bases are shared with TRBD2. V shed 5 bases and J 1 base; nucleotides not matched to a gene: 4. Germline assignment: CDR1 LNHDA and CDR2 SQIVND (reference sequence). The CDR3 loop spans 15 amino acids. The CDR3 spells CASSSGTMNTGELFF. DNA for the CDR3: TGTGCCAGTAGTTCTGGGACTATGAACACCGGGGAGCTGTTTTTT.

With respect to this clone: The sample holds other DNA sequences that translate to the same CDR3. This chain joins TRBV18 and TRBJ1-1; maybe TRBD1 (6 bases). There are 13 residues in the CDR3. V dropped 6 bases and J dropped 3 bases, with 11 bases sitting between them. Germline V gives CDR1 KGHSH, CDR2 LQKENI. CDR3 coding DNA: TGTGCCAGCTCGCCCAACAGGGACACTGAAGCTTTCTTT. This codes for CASSPNRDTEAFF.

The genes are TRBV9 and TRBJ2-3; D perhaps matches TRBD2 (7 bases). V was trimmed by 0 bases and J by 8 bases, leaving 19 bases between them. Germline V lookup: CDR1 SGDLS, CDR2 YYNGEE. The CDR3 sequence is 16 residues long. CDR3 loop: CASSVGGGGNSRTQYF. The CDR3 DNA follows: TGTGCCAGCAGCGTAGGCGGGGGCGGGAATTCACGTACGCAGTATTTT.

This clone was recorded a few times. This chain links TRBV6-6 with TRBJ1-5; D not certain. CDR1 and CDR2 (germline): MNHNY, SVGAGI (reference sequence). CDR3 length equals 14 residues. Trimming stripped 2 bases from V and 1 base from J, with 6 bases between. The CDR3: CASSYMESNQPQHF. In nucleotides, the CDR3 is TGTGCCAGCAGTTACATGGAGAGCAATCAGCCCCAGCATTTT.

The chain recombines TRBV6-5 with TRBJ2-1, with a possible D match to TRBD2 (5 bases). V was cut by 2 bases and J by 5 bases, with 13 bases left in between. The CDR3 sequence is 15 residues long. The germline gives CDR1 MNHEY, CDR2 SVGAGI. The CDR3 DNA follows: TGTGCCAGCAGTTACGATCTTAGCGAAGACAATGAGCAGTTCTTC. Amino acid sequence: CASSYDLSEDNEQFF.

The chain couples TRBV30 to TRBJ1-4, with D possibly TRBD1 on 5 matching bases. V dropped 7 bases and J dropped 0 bases, with 15 bases sitting between them. The germline V gene encodes CDR1 GTSNPN and CDR2 SVGIG (reference sequence). There are 15 residues in the CDR3. The CDR3 is CASSGTPATNEKLFF. The DNA of the CDR3 is TGTGCCTCCAGCGGGACCCCAGCAACTAATGAAAAACTGTTTTTT.

This clone was observed a handful of times. The V and J genes are TRBV6-6 and TRBJ1-1; no definite D call. Trimming cost V 6 bases and J 0 bases, with 17 bases left between them. Germline V CDR1 and CDR2: MNHNY, SVGAGI (reference sequence). The CDR3 loop spans 16 amino acids. CDR3 bases: TGTGCCAGCAGCCGCCCGACTTCGTTTTTGAACACTGAAGCTTTCTTT. Its translation: CASSRPTSFLNTEAFF.

This chain joins TRBV2 and TRBJ1-3, with D unclear. CDR3 length: 16 residues. The V end lost 5 bases, the J end lost 4 bases, and 18 bases lay between the germline ends. Germline V gene lookup returns CDR1 SNHLY and CDR2 FYNNEI. This CDR3 reads CASSFEPRSNGNTIYF. The CDR3 coding sequence is TGTGCCAGCAGTTTTGAACCGCGATCCAACGGAAACACCATATATTTT.

The gene calls are TRBV3-1 (or the pseudogene TRBV3-2) and TRBJ2-1; D is uncertain. There are 15 residues in the CDR3. The V gene lost 0 bases and the J gene lost 9 bases, with 15 bases spanning the gap. Germline V gene sequence: CDR1 LGHDT, CDR2 YNNKEL (reference sequence). CDR3 residues: CASSQEEAGAAEQFF. The CDR3 DNA reads as TGTGCCAGCAGCCAAGAAGAGGCTGGTGCAGCTGAGCAGTTCTTC.

This rearrangement joins TRBV5-1 to TRBJ1-1; D may be TRBD1 (5 bases). Germline V CDR1 and CDR2: SGHRS, YFSETQ. CDR3 length equals 13 residues. V was shortened by 0 bases and J by 6 bases, with 9 bases between the two germline ends. Written as DNA, the CDR3 is TGCGCCAGCAGCTTGGAGGGGTATCCTGAAGCTTTCTTT. It is translated as CASSLEGYPEAFF.

Only one count was recorded for this clone. The CDR3, as DNA: TGTGCCAGCAGCAAACCTACAACCTCAGGGCGGGGGGCTTTATTTGGAGGCTACACCTTC. This gives the protein CASSKPTTSGRGALFGGYTF. The chain is built from TRBV21-1 and TRBJ1-2. TRBV21-1 is an annotated pseudogene. CDR3 length: 20 residues.

The count of this clone is one. V and J are TRBV19 and TRBJ1-6; 8 bases align to TRBD1. CDR1 is LNHDA, CDR2 SQIVND, per germline (reference sequence). V shed 6 bases and J 7 bases; nucleotides not matched to a gene: 5. The CDR3 consists of 14 residues. The CDR3 region is CASRSGGGNSPLHF. Written as DNA, the CDR3 is TGTGCCAGTAGGTCAGGGGGCGGGAATTCACCCCTCCACTTT. The full variable domain, with the rest looked up from reference TRBV19 and TRBJ1-6, is DGGITQSPKYLFRKEGQNVTLSCEQNLNHDAMYWYRQDPGQGLRLIYYSQIVNDFQKGDIAEGYSVSREKKESFPLTVTSAQKNPTAFYLCASRSGGGNSPLHFGNGTRLTVT.

The chain links TRBV7-9 to TRBJ1-1, with D possibly matching TRBD1 (6 bases). V was shortened by 5 bases and J by 5 bases, with 9 bases between the two germline ends. The CDR3 is 12 residues long. The germline V gene encodes CDR1 SEHNR and CDR2 FQNEAQ (reference sequence). The CDR3 DNA reads as TGTGCCAGCAGCGTCGACAGGACTGAAGCTTTCTTT. This codes for CASSVDRTEAFF.

This chain connects TRBV12-3 or TRBV12-4 to TRBJ1-2, with a weak D call TRBD1 (5 bases). V was trimmed by 8 bases and J by 3 bases, leaving 10 bases between them. The CDR3 runs 12 residues. The CDR3 DNA is TGTGCCAGCGGAGGGACGGACTATGGCTACACCTTC. This encodes CASGGTDYGYTF.

Regarding this clone: Different DNA sequences within this sample yield the same CDR3. The gene calls are TRBV5-4 and TRBJ2-5; a weak D match, TRBD2 (6 bases). Germline CDR1 is SGHNT and CDR2 is YYREEE (reference sequence). V was trimmed by 0 bases and J by 5 bases, leaving 8 bases between them. The CDR3 length is 13 residues. In nucleotides, the CDR3 is TGTGCCAGCAGCTTGGGGGGGAGGGAGACCCAGTACTTC. Translation gives CASSLGGRETQYF.

In this sample, this clone turned up once. The V gene is TRBV30, the J gene TRBJ1-2; perhaps TRBD1 as D (6 bases). The V gene's germline CDR1 is GTSNPN and CDR2 SVGIG (reference sequence). The CDR3 is made up of 13 amino acids. V shed 2 bases and J shed 7 bases, with 14 bases lying between them. The CDR3 DNA reads as TGTGCCTGGAGTTTGCAGGGGCTCACTGGCTACACCTTC. Translated: CAWSLQGLTGYTF. The entire variable domain, with the rest obtained from reference TRBV30 and TRBJ1-2, is as follows: SQTIHQWPATLVQPVGSPLSLECTVEGTSNPNLYWYRQAAGRGLQLLFYSVGIGQISSEVPQNLSASRPQDRQFILSSKKLLLSDSGFYLCAWSLQGLTGYTFGSGTRLTVV.

This rearrangement joins TRBV6-1 to TRBJ1-5; the D gene is possibly TRBD1 (5 bases). Germline values: CDR1 MNHNS, CDR2 SASEGT. The CDR3 runs 18 residues. The germline V and J ends were trimmed by 2 bases and 3 bases, with 20 bases remaining between them. CDR3 region: CASSEYARQYLPNQPQHF. The DNA of the CDR3 is TGTGCCAGCAGTGAATATGCTCGACAGTACCTCCCCAATCAGCCCCAGCATTTT.